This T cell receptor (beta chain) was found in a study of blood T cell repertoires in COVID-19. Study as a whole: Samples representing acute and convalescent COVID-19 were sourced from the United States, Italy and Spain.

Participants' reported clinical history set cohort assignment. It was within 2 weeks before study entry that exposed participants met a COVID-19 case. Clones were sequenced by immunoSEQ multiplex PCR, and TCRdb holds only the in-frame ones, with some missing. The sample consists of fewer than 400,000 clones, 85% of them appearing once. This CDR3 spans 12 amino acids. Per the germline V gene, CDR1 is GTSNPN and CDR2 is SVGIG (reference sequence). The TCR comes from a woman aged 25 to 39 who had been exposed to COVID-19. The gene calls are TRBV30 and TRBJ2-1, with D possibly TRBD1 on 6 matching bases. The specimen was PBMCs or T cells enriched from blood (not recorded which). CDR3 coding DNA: TGTGCATGGGGGCTAGCCTTGAATGAGCAGTTCTTC. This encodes CAWGLALNEQFF.